This is a list of T cell receptor beta chains from one sample in a study of T cell responses to AZD1222 COVID-19 vaccine. Repertoires were generated with immunoSEQ multiplex PCR, while TCRdb's copy carries only in-frame clones and drops some. This table has about 130,000 clones, about 91% appearing once. This material consisted of peripheral blood, taken on day 0 of AZD1222 vaccination. The origin of the receptors is an adult in good health. Both conserved end residues are part of each CDR3. The D gene is left open where the match is weak. Clone size is given for some rows only: seen once, a few or many times, or a class if the clone is expanded.

d_call	v_call	j_call	clone_size	cdr3_nt	cdr3_aa
-	TRBV30	TRBJ1-1	-	TGTGCCTGGAGTCCCTTGGGGGCGATAGGTGCTTTCTTT	CAWSPLGAIGAFF
-	TRBV5-5	TRBJ1-1	-	TGTGCCAGCAGCTTTAATCGACAGTGGGTCACTGAAGCTTTCTTT	CASSFNRQWVTEAFF
-	TRBV19	TRBJ2-1	-	TGTGCCAGTAGTAACTCAGGGCGCCTGAATCCCTACAATGAGCAGTTCTTC	CASSNSGRLNPYNEQFF
-	TRBV6-5	TRBJ1-3	-	TGTGCCAGCAGTTACTCCAAAGGAGCTGGAAACACCATATATTTT	CASSYSKGAGNTIYF
-	TRBV20-1	TRBJ2-5	-	TGCAGTGCTGCTCTCACCGAGACCCAGTACTTC	CSAALTETQYF
-	TRBV19	TRBJ1-5	few	TGTGCCAGTAGTTTGGGGGGGCTTCAGCCCCAGCATTTT	CASSLGGLQPQHF
TRBD1	TRBV2	TRBJ2-7	-	TGTGCCAGCAGTCCGAGACAGGGGGCATCCTACGAGCAGTACTTC	CASSPRQGASYEQYF
-	TRBV5-6	TRBJ2-2	-	TGTGCCAGCAGCTTGAACCCCGGGGAGCTGTTTTTT	CASSLNPGELFF
-	TRBV5-4	TRBJ1-1	once	TGTGCCAGCAGCTTGGCCTCGAACACTGAAGCTTTCTTT	CASSLASNTEAFF
-	TRBV6-5	TRBJ2-7	once	TGTGCCAGCAGGTGGGACTCCTACGAGCAGTACTTC	CASRWDSYEQYF
-	TRBV30	TRBJ1-1	-	TGTGCCTGGAGTGGGGCGGGACTAAAAGCTTTCTTT	CAWSGAGLKAFF
-	TRBV19	TRBJ2-7	few	TGTGCCAGTAGCTTAGGGACGTTGGTCGACGAGCAGTACTTC	CASSLGTLVDEQYF
-	TRBV2	TRBJ2-1	-	TGTGCCAGCAGTCTAGAGGCCAATGAGCAGTTCTTC	CASSLEANEQFF
TRBD1	TRBV10-2	TRBJ1-2	-	TGCGCCAGCAGCTGGGACAGGGAGGTCTATGGCTACACCTTC	CASSWDREVYGYTF
-	TRBV2	TRBJ2-7	-	TGTGCCAGCATAGACAAACCCTACGAGCAGTACTTC	CASIDKPYEQYF
TRBD1	TRBV6-5	TRBJ1-1	-	TGTGCCAGCAGTCGTAGGACAGGAAGGGACACTGAAGCTTTCTTT	CASSRRTGRDTEAFF
TRBD1	TRBV27	TRBJ2-3	-	TGTGCCAGCAGTTTAGGACAGGGGGGCACAGATACGCAGTATTTT	CASSLGQGGTDTQYF
TRBD1	TRBV4-1	TRBJ1-4	-	TGCGCCAGCAGCCAAGAAACAGGGGTCTCAACTAATGAAAAACTGTTTTTT	CASSQETGVSTNEKLFF
TRBD1	TRBV6-4	TRBJ1-4	once	TGTGCCAGCAGTCGAGACAGGGTACCGGAAAAACTGTTTTTT	CASSRDRVPEKLFF
TRBD2	TRBV19	TRBJ2-3	once	TGTGCCAGTAGTCTCTCTGCGGGAGCTGGGGGAGATACGCAGTATTTT	CASSLSAGAGGDTQYF
-	TRBV7-8	TRBJ1-1	-	TGTGCCAGCAGCGCCGCGGCAGGACGCACTGAAGCTTTCTTT	CASSAAAGRTEAFF
-	TRBV5-5	TRBJ2-7	-	TGTGCCAGCAGCTTCTTAGCGCATACCTACGAGCAGTACTTC	CASSFLAHTYEQYF
-	TRBV7-2	TRBJ1-3	-	TGTGCCAGCAGCTTAGGTGAGGGACACCACATATATTTT	CASSLGEGHHIYF
-	TRBV12-3/TRBV12-4	TRBJ1-2	once	TGTGCCAGCAGACCCGGGCGCAACTATGGCTACACCTTC	CASRPGRNYGYTF
-	TRBV5-1	TRBJ2-3	-	TGCGCCAGCAGCTTCCTTGTCGGGGGAGATACGCAGTATTTT	CASSFLVGGDTQYF
-	TRBV10-1	TRBJ1-1	-	TGCGCCAGCAGTGAGGTGAACACTGAAGCTTTCTTT	CASSEVNTEAFF
-	TRBV7-9	TRBJ1-2	-	TGTGCCAGCAGCGCAAGCATACAGGGATACTATGGCTACACCTTC	CASSASIQGYYGYTF
TRBD2	TRBV6-5	TRBJ2-1	-	TGTGCCAGCAGTTTTCTAGCGGGAGTCTCAAATGAGCAGTTCTTC	CASSFLAGVSNEQFF
TRBD2	TRBV9	TRBJ2-5	-	TGTGCCAGCAGTAGGCGGGAGGGTCTGGAGACCCAGTACTTC	CASSRREGLETQYF
-	TRBV24-1	TRBJ1-2	-	TGTGCCACCAGTGATCCCTCGGGGGGGGAGTTGGAAGGCTACACCTTC	CATSDPSGGELEGYTF
TRBD1	TRBV7-8	TRBJ1-4	-	TGTGCCAGCAGTTTTAGCAGGGGGCGCAGGTTCGGTGAAAAACTGTTTTTT	CASSFSRGRRFGEKLFF
TRBD2	TRBV10-3	TRBJ2-7	-	TGTGCCATCAGTGACCCCCCGGGACTAGCGGAGTCCTACGAGCAGTACTTC	CAISDPPGLAESYEQYF
TRBD1	TRBV27	TRBJ2-5	-	TGTGCCAGCAGCTTACAGGGGGCAGGGGAGACCCAGTACTTC	CASSLQGAGETQYF
TRBD1	TRBV30	TRBJ1-2	-	TGTGCCTGTCCGGGACAGGGGGCGTTAGGCTACACCTTC	CACPGQGALGYTF
TRBD1	TRBV7-9	TRBJ2-2	few	TGTGCCAGCAGTCCTAAGACAGGGGGAATCACCGGGGAGCTGTTTTTT	CASSPKTGGITGELFF
TRBD2	TRBV24-1	TRBJ2-1	once	TGTGCCACCAGTGAGACTAGCGGGAGGCCCTACAATGAGCAGTTCTTC	CATSETSGRPYNEQFF
-	TRBV3-1/TRBV3-2	TRBJ1-6	-	TGTGCCAGCAGCCAAGTAACGCCTTCACCCCTCCACTTT	CASSQVTPSPLHF
-	TRBV5-1	TRBJ2-7	-	TGCGCCAGCAGCCCGGACGGGGACATTGGGTTTCGGTACTTC	CASSPDGDIGFRYF
-	TRBV4-3	TRBJ2-4	-	TGCGCCAGCAGCCAACCCGACAGCAGAAACATTCAGTACTTC	CASSQPDSRNIQYF
-	TRBV14	TRBJ2-5	-	TGTGCCAGCAGCCATGGAGGTAACCAAGAGACCCAGTACTTC	CASSHGGNQETQYF
TRBD2	TRBV3-1/TRBV3-2	TRBJ2-1	-	TGTGCCAGCAGCCGAGGGACTAGCGGGAGCCAGAATGAGCAGTTCTTC	CASSRGTSGSQNEQFF
-	TRBV3-1/TRBV3-2	TRBJ1-2	-	TGTGCCAGCAGCCTGAGGGGGATGCGTGGCTACACCTTC	CASSLRGMRGYTF
TRBD2	TRBV7-2	TRBJ2-7	-	TGTGCCAGCAGCTCCGGGACTACCTACGAGCAGTACTTC	CASSSGTTYEQYF
TRBD1	TRBV25-1	TRBJ1-2	-	TGTGCCAGCAGTACACGGACAGGGGGGTGGTATGGCTACACCTTC	CASSTRTGGWYGYTF
-	TRBV18	TRBJ2-7	-	TGTGCCAGCTCACCACCTTCGACTAGTGTGCAGTACTTC	CASSPPSTSVQYF
TRBD2	TRBV15	TRBJ2-7	-	TGTGCCACCAGCAGAGCGGGAGGGCCTTACGAGCAGTACTTC	CATSRAGGPYEQYF
-	TRBV6-4	TRBJ2-2	-	TGTGCCAGCAGTGTAATGGGGCCGGGGACCCCCGGCGGGGAGCTGTTTTTT	CASSVMGPGTPGGELFF
-	TRBV9	TRBJ2-3	-	TGTGCCAGCAGCGCCGAAACGTCGGGGTTGAATCAGTATTTT	CASSAETSGLNQYF
-	TRBV3-1/TRBV3-2	TRBJ1-4	-	TGTGCCAGCAGCCAAGATCCCCCTAGCGTAGGGGGTAATGAAAAACTGTTTTTT	CASSQDPPSVGGNEKLFF
TRBD2	TRBV7-3	TRBJ2-1	-	TGTGCCAGCAGCCCTAGCGGGGGAGAATACAATGAGCAGTTCTTC	CASSPSGGEYNEQFF